These T cell receptor beta chains were read from a single sample in a study of CD8+ T cells in alopecia areata. The protocol was immunoSEQ multiplex PCR, while the TCRdb copy is restricted to in-frame clones and leaves out a portion. The table shows more than 100,000 clones, with 45% to 65% occurring only once. The sequenced sample was CD4+ T cells sorted from blood, obtained at week 0. These TCRs come from a human donor with alopecia areata. CDR3s include the opening cysteine and the closing phenylalanine or tryptophan. D genes are given only for firm matches. Expanded clones get a size class; other rows say once, few or many, or leave the size out.

j_call: TRBJ2-7; v_call: TRBV6-5; clone_size: -; d_call: TRBD1; cdr3_nt: TGTGCCAGCAGTTACGGGACAGGAACCTACGAGCAGTACTTC; cdr3_aa: CASSYGTGTYEQYF
j_call: TRBJ2-1; v_call: TRBV4-3; clone_size: -; d_call: -; cdr3_nt: TGCGCCAGCAGCCAAGATACGCAGTTCCCCTCCTACAATGAGCAGTTCTTC; cdr3_aa: CASSQDTQFPSYNEQFF
j_call: TRBJ1-2; v_call: TRBV5-5; clone_size: -; d_call: TRBD1; cdr3_nt: TGTGCCAGCAGCTTGATAGGACAGGACTATGGCTACACCTTC; cdr3_aa: CASSLIGQDYGYTF
j_call: TRBJ2-7; v_call: TRBV19; clone_size: -; d_call: TRBD2; cdr3_nt: TGTGCCAGTAGTATAGTCGGGGGGACGATGATCGAGCAGTACTTC; cdr3_aa: CASSIVGGTMIEQYF
j_call: TRBJ2-1; v_call: TRBV19; clone_size: -; d_call: -; cdr3_nt: TGTGCCAGTAGTGTTGACCAGGTCGATGAGCAGTTCTTC; cdr3_aa: CASSVDQVDEQFF
j_call: TRBJ1-4; v_call: TRBV7-9; clone_size: once; d_call: -; cdr3_nt: TGTGCCAGCAGCTTAGAAGATGAAAAACTGTTTTTT; cdr3_aa: CASSLEDEKLFF
j_call: TRBJ1-1; v_call: TRBV7-9; clone_size: -; d_call: -; cdr3_nt: TGTGCCAGCAGCTTAGTCATGGGCACTGAAGCTTTCTTT; cdr3_aa: CASSLVMGTEAFF
j_call: TRBJ2-5; v_call: TRBV6-6; clone_size: few; d_call: -; cdr3_nt: TGTGCCAGCAGTTACGAAGAGACCCAGTACTTC; cdr3_aa: CASSYEETQYF
j_call: TRBJ2-3; v_call: TRBV7-2; clone_size: -; d_call: TRBD2; cdr3_nt: TGTGCCAGCAGCCCGCAGACTAGCGGGGGGCGCACAGATACGCAGTATTTT; cdr3_aa: CASSPQTSGGRTDTQYF
j_call: TRBJ2-3; v_call: TRBV28; clone_size: few; d_call: -; cdr3_nt: TGTGCCAGCAGTTTACCGTCTAGCACAGATACGCAGTATTTT; cdr3_aa: CASSLPSSTDTQYF
j_call: TRBJ2-3; v_call: TRBV2; clone_size: -; d_call: -; cdr3_nt: TGTGCCAGCAGTGATAACGGACGCACAGATACGCAGTATTTT; cdr3_aa: CASSDNGRTDTQYF
j_call: TRBJ1-4; v_call: TRBV30; clone_size: few; d_call: -; cdr3_nt: TGTGCCTGGAGTGGGGGGACTAATGAAAAACTGTTTTTT; cdr3_aa: CAWSGGTNEKLFF
j_call: TRBJ1-1; v_call: TRBV14; clone_size: -; d_call: -; cdr3_nt: TGTGCCAGCAGCCAAGACAGGCGAGGGAGCGCTTTCTTT; cdr3_aa: CASSQDRRGSAFF
j_call: TRBJ2-6; v_call: TRBV7-2; clone_size: -; d_call: -; cdr3_nt: TGTGCCAGCAGCTTTCCGGGACGGATATCTGGGGCCAACGTCCTGACTTTC; cdr3_aa: CASSFPGRISGANVLTF
j_call: TRBJ1-2; v_call: TRBV30; clone_size: -; d_call: -; cdr3_nt: TGTGCCTGGAGTGCCGAGCTTGGAGGCTACACCTTC; cdr3_aa: CAWSAELGGYTF
j_call: TRBJ2-5; v_call: TRBV5-4; clone_size: -; d_call: TRBD2; cdr3_nt: TGTGCCACCTACACGAAGCGGGAGCTTGAAGAGACCCAGTACTTC; cdr3_aa: CATYTKRELEETQYF
j_call: TRBJ2-3; v_call: TRBV6-5; clone_size: -; d_call: -; cdr3_nt: TGTGCCAGCAGTTACTCGGGAACAGATACGCAGTATTTT; cdr3_aa: CASSYSGTDTQYF
j_call: TRBJ2-5; v_call: TRBV7-2; clone_size: few; d_call: -; cdr3_nt: TGTGCCAGCAGCTTAGCGCAGGGCATCCCAGAGACCCAGTACTTC; cdr3_aa: CASSLAQGIPETQYF
j_call: TRBJ2-1; v_call: TRBV29-1; clone_size: few; d_call: -; cdr3_nt: TGCAGCGTTCCGGGGGATGAGCAGTTCTTC; cdr3_aa: CSVPGDEQFF
j_call: TRBJ2-3; v_call: TRBV5-4; clone_size: -; d_call: TRBD2; cdr3_nt: TGTGCCAGCAGCCGCCCGACTAGCGGGGGGGATAGTGGAGATACGCAGTATTTT; cdr3_aa: CASSRPTSGGDSGDTQYF